This T cell receptor (beta chain) was captured in a study of blood T cells in healthy people across ages. Study findings and constraints: Investigators viewed diversity estimates from one million T cells as underestimates, the study reported. Whereas aged donors had fewer naive CD4+ cells, long-lived donors had more of them and higher diversity.

V dropped 3 bases and J dropped 3 bases, with 15 bases sitting between them. Germline V gene data show CDR1 as SGHVS and CDR2 as FQNEAQ. The CDR3 is 15 amino acids. A J-beta primer mix and a sample-barcoded 5' primer were used in a second PCR of roughly 6 to 11 cycles. TCRdb re-derived calls from the 5' RACE reads in MiXCR, one entry per CDR3 protein. The table has 500,000 to 550,000 distinct CDR3 sequences, under 30% seen once; the top ten hold 8.7%. This clonotype came up a few times. What it binds is not known. The amount of total RNA extracted per sample was at least 6 micrograms. The data were also submitted as part of a second study, on T cells of mothers and their children. As reported in that work: Related mother and child pairs showed slightly greater overlap (not significant) than unrelated pairs did.

The TCR sequence derives from a boy between 10 and 17 years old in good health. V and J are TRBV7-8 and TRBJ2-7, with D tentatively TRBD1 (6 bases). The sequencing sample was made of blood. CDR3 residues: CASSFSGTRYYEQYF. As DNA, the CDR3 is TGTGCCAGCAGCTTTTCTGGGACACGGTACTACGAGCAGTACTTC.